The TCR beta chain under discussion was sequenced for a study of blood T cell repertoires in COVID-19. Germline-derived CDR1 and CDR2 are SGHTA and FQGNSA. The CDR3 runs to 15 residues. V trimming: 5 bases; J trimming: 8 bases; junction bases outside the gene matches: 7. Sequencing used immunoSEQ multiplex PCR; TCRdb keeps in-frame clones, though not all of them. The table has roughly 190,000 clones, approximately 80% seen once. Those enrolled, adults aged roughly 18 to 89 years, came from around 24 US areas. The specimen sequenced was PBMCs or T cells enriched from blood (not recorded which). This receptor was identified in a woman aged 60-75 years with acute COVID-19. The V and J genes are TRBV7-2 and TRBJ1-6, with 9 bases matching TRBD1. The CDR3 nucleotides are TGTGCCAGCAGCCTAACGGGACAGGGTTATTCACCCCTCCACTTT. This sequence encodes CASSLTGQGYSPLHF.